This is a list of T cell receptor beta chains from one sample in a study of response to subunit inactivated influenza vaccine. TCRdb reprocessed the RT-PCR reads with MiXCR, giving one entry per CDR3 protein. The sample yields a few hundred thousand distinct CDR3 sequences, about 20% seen once. Sequenced here: PBMCs from blood, sampled about 20 months after vaccination. The origin of the receptors is a man between 50 and 75 years old who received an inactivated influenza vaccine. Both conserved end residues are part of each CDR3. A D gene is named only where the DNA matches it firmly. Some rows have no size entry. The others give once, few or many, or a class for an expanded clone.

j_call	clone_size	v_call	d_call	cdr3_nt	cdr3_aa
TRBJ2-2	NA	TRBV19	TRBD1	TGTGCCAGTAGTATGCTTCGACAGGGGGTCGGCACCGGGGAGCTGTTTTTT	CASSMLRQGVGTGELFF
TRBJ1-1	many	TRBV6-2/TRBV6-3	NA	TGTGCCAGCAGTTACAGACAGAACACTGAAGCTTTCTTT	CASSYRQNTEAFF
TRBJ1-1	many	TRBV5-1	NA	TGCGCCAGCAGCTTGGCCGGGGGAGGAGAAGCTGAAGCTTTCTTT	CASSLAGGGEAEAFF
TRBJ2-1	few	TRBV19	NA	TGTGCCAGTAACGACGGGGGAACCTACAATGAGCAGTTCTTC	CASNDGGTYNEQFF
TRBJ1-2	many	TRBV4-2	NA	TGTGCCAGCAGCCAAGGAGGACTTTTCCGATATGGCTACACCTTC	CASSQGGLFRYGYTF
TRBJ1-1	NA	TRBV25-1	TRBD1	TGTGCCAGCAGTGAAGCCCGGACAGGGCCCCCGCTGAACACTGAAGCTTTCTTT	CASSEARTGPPLNTEAFF
TRBJ2-4	NA	TRBV30	NA	TGTGCCTGGAGTGTCGACCGGACAGCTCTAGCCAAAAACATTCAGTACTTC	CAWSVDRTALAKNIQYF
TRBJ1-1	few	TRBV21-1	NA	TGTGCCAGCAGCAACAGGACGGTCATGAACACTGAAGCTTTCTTT	CASSNRTVMNTEAFF
TRBJ2-4	NA	TRBV28	NA	TGTGCCAGCAGACAGGGAAGGACTAAACTAGCCAAAAACATTCAGTACTTC	CASRQGRTKLAKNIQYF
TRBJ1-1	many	TRBV7-9	NA	TGTGCCAGCAGCCCCAACAGGAACACTGAAGCTTTCTTT	CASSPNRNTEAFF
TRBJ2-7	NA	TRBV28	NA	TGTGCCAGCATGCCTTCGGCCGCCTCCTACGAGCAGTACTTC	CASMPSAASYEQYF
TRBJ2-7	NA	TRBV27	NA	TGTGCCAGCAGTTTCGGCAGGGGAGTAGGAGAGCAGTACTTC	CASSFGRGVGEQYF
TRBJ1-1	NA	TRBV6-6	NA	TGTGCCAGCAGTTACGACGGGAACACTGAAGCTTTCTTT	CASSYDGNTEAFF
TRBJ1-5	NA	TRBV20-1	NA	TGCAGTGCTAGCCCCGACGGGGATAGCAATCAGCCCCAGCATTTT	CSASPDGDSNQPQHF
TRBJ2-7	NA	TRBV6-2/TRBV6-3	TRBD1	TGTGCCAGCAGTTTACGCCTCCCGGACAGGAATACCTACGAGCAGTACTTC	CASSLRLPDRNTYEQYF